These 32 T cell receptor beta chains were sequenced from one sample in a study of T cell responses to AZD1222 COVID-19 vaccine. The repertoire was sequenced with immunoSEQ multiplex PCR; TCRdb's copy has only in-frame clones and lacks some. Among some 130,000 clones listed, about 90% were seen once. Source: peripheral blood, taken on day 0 of AZD1222 vaccination. Receptors originate from an adult in good health.

The V gene is TRBV4-2, the J gene TRBJ2-1, with D maybe TRBD2 (5 bases). Germline-derived CDR1 and CDR2 are LGHNA and YNFKEQ. The CDR3 runs 13 residues. V was shortened by 4 bases and J by 12 bases, with 16 bases between the two germline ends. CDR3 region: CASSPFDGVWQFF. Here the CDR3 DNA reads TGTGCCAGCAGCCCCTTCGACGGGGTATGGCAGTTCTTC.

V and J are TRBV5-1 and TRBJ2-2; tentatively, D is TRBD1 or TRBD2 (6 bases each). V was clipped by 6 bases and J by 1 base, with 13 bases between them. The CDR3 totals 15 residues. The germline gives CDR1 SGHRS, CDR2 YFSETQ. The DNA of the CDR3 is TGCGCCAGCAAGGTAGGGGGACTGAACACCGGGGAGCTGTTTTTT. Translated: CASKVGGLNTGELFF.

This clone was picked up a small number of times. The chain carries TRBV5-4 and TRBJ1-2; a weak D match, TRBD1 (6 bases). V was shortened by 4 bases and J by 3 bases, with 13 bases between the two germline ends. Looked up from germline, CDR1 is SGHNT and CDR2 is YYREEE (reference sequence). The CDR3 extends over 14 amino acids. CDR3 loop: CASSLAGVDYGYTF. The CDR3, as DNA: TGTGCCAGCAGCCTTGCAGGGGTGGACTATGGCTACACCTTC.

J is TRBJ2-2 and V is TRBV18; no firm D call. CDR1 and CDR2 (germline): KGHSH, LQKENI. Trimming left V 5 bases short and J 3 bases short, with 13 bases between. The length of the CDR3 is 15 residues. The CDR3 is CASSSRSADTGELFF. The CDR3 DNA reads as TGTGCCAGCTCAAGCCGGTCGGCGGACACCGGGGAGCTGTTTTTT.

The genes are TRBV6-5 and TRBJ2-7; D possibly matches TRBD1 or TRBD2 (5 bases each). The germline gives CDR1 MNHEY, CDR2 SVGAGI. The V and J ends lost 4 bases and 2 bases respectively, with 12 bases between them. The CDR3 is made up of 14 amino acids. The CDR3 region is CASSSGTGTYEQYF. The DNA of the CDR3 is TGTGCCAGCAGTTCCGGGACGGGGACCTACGAGCAGTACTTC.

The V gene is TRBV20-1, the J gene TRBJ1-1, with D perhaps matching TRBD1 (5 bases). CDR1 DFQATT and CDR2 SNEGSKA come from the germline V gene (reference sequence). V lost 6 bases to trimming and J lost 12 bases, with 17 bases between them. This CDR3 region has 11 residues. The CDR3 coding sequence is TGCAGTGCCCCCGGGGGGAGGGATACTTTCTTT. Translating gives CSAPGGRDTFF.

The J gene is TRBJ1-6, the V gene TRBV3-1 (or the pseudogene TRBV3-2); perhaps TRBD1 as D (5 bases). Trimming stripped 0 bases from V and 7 bases from J, with 7 bases between. CDR1 and CDR2 (germline): LGHDT, YNNKEL (reference sequence). The CDR3 covers 14 residues. The CDR3 sequence: CASSQEGGNSPLHF. DNA of the CDR3: TGTGCCAGCAGCCAAGAGGGGGGGAATTCACCCCTCCACTTT.

The chain employs TRBV12-3 or TRBV12-4 and TRBJ1-1, with 8 bases aligning to TRBD1. J gave up 12 bases and V 5 bases, and 5 bases lay outside the gene matches. The CDR3 totals 11 residues. The CDR3 DNA sequence: TGTGCCAGCAGTCTCCGGGACAGGCCTTTCTTT. Translated: CASSLRDRPFF.

CDR3 residues: CASSPDLVYNSPLHF. In DNA, the CDR3 is TGCGCCAGCAGCCCCGACCTAGTTTATAATTCACCCCTCCACTTT. The chain couples TRBV5-1 to TRBJ1-6; D gene unclear. The CDR3 consists of 15 residues. Germline CDR1 and CDR2: SGHRS and YFSETQ. Trimming left V 4 bases short and J 4 bases short, with 12 bases between.

The J gene is TRBJ1-2, the V gene TRBV5-1, with 9 bases lining up with TRBD1. Germline lookup yields CDR1 SGHRS and CDR2 YFSETQ. Trimming at V came to 1 base and at J to 4 bases, leaving 5 bases not matched to a gene. This CDR3 has 15 residues. CDR3 region: CASSLLGQGPYGYTF. CDR3 sequence (DNA): TGCGCCAGCAGCTTGTTGGGACAGGGACCCTATGGCTACACCTTC.

The chain combines TRBV24-1 with TRBJ2-2; tentatively, D is TRBD2 (7 bases). CDR3 length equals 13 residues. V lost 10 bases, J lost 6 bases, and 14 bases lay in between. Germline loops: CDR1 KGHDR, CDR2 SFDVKD. CDR3: CATRGPSPGELFF. The CDR3 DNA follows: TGTGCCACGCGGGGGCCTTCCCCCGGGGAGCTGTTTTTT.

This clone is labeled medium-sized. The gene calls are TRBV7-9 and TRBJ1-6; no definite D call. In germline, CDR1 is SEHNR, CDR2 FQNEAQ (reference sequence). The length of the CDR3 is 14 residues. V was shortened by 3 bases and J by 10 bases, with 13 bases between the two germline ends. The CDR3 DNA reads as TGTGCCAGCAGCTTCGGAGCCATAAGGTCACCCCTCCACTTT. Protein: CASSFGAIRSPLHF.

The chain couples TRBV5-5 to TRBJ1-1, with D unresolved. V was shortened by 4 bases and J by 7 bases, with 11 bases between the two germline ends. Germline assignment: CDR1 SGHKS and CDR2 YYEKEE (reference sequence). This CDR3 contains 12 residues. The CDR3 loop is CASSVSSGEAFF. In nucleotides, the CDR3 is TGTGCCAGCAGCGTATCCAGTGGTGAAGCTTTCTTT. The full variable domain, its missing parts supplied by reference TRBV5-5 and TRBJ1-1, is DAGVTQSPTHLIKTRGQQVTLRCSPISGHKSVSWYQQVLGQGPQFIFQYYEKEERGRGNFPDRFSARQFPNYSSELNVNALLLGDSALYLCASSVSSGEAFFGQGTRLTVV.

There are a few counts of this clone. The genes are TRBV5-4 and TRBJ1-2; maybe TRBD1 (5 bases). Germline V CDR1 and CDR2: SGHNT, YYREEE (reference sequence). The CDR3 has 13 residues. Trimming removed 3 bases at V and 6 bases at J, with 12 bases between. The CDR3 DNA reads TGTGCCAGCAGCTGGACACCGGGGAATGGCTACACCTTC. Protein sequence: CASSWTPGNGYTF.

This clone was seen a handful of times. The CDR3 loop is CSVGKIQGATEAFF. Here the CDR3 DNA reads TGCAGCGTCGGCAAAATACAGGGGGCAACTGAAGCTTTCTTT. This chain links TRBV29-1 with TRBJ1-1, with 9 positions matching TRBD1. Trimming cost V 6 bases and J 5 bases; bases outside gene matches: 10. This CDR3 spans 14 amino acids. In germline, CDR1 is SQVTM, CDR2 ANQGSEA.

As regards this clone: Additional DNA sequences in this sample encode the identical CDR3. This sequence joins TRBV3-1 (or the pseudogene TRBV3-2) and TRBJ2-7; TRBD2 aligns across 7 bases. CDR3 size: 14 residues. Germline V gives CDR1 LGHDT, CDR2 YNNKEL (reference sequence). The ends lost 1 base at V and 0 bases at J; junction bases unmatched: 0. The CDR3 is CASSQAGGSYEQYF. In DNA form, the CDR3 reads TGTGCCAGCAGCCAAGCGGGGGGCTCCTACGAGCAGTACTTC.

This clone was found a few times. The rearrangement uses TRBV5-1 and TRBJ2-5, with D perhaps TRBD1 or TRBD2 (5 bases each). Germline V gene lookup returns CDR1 SGHRS and CDR2 YFSETQ. The V end was cut by 2 bases, the J end by 2 bases, with 10 bases between. The CDR3 contains 14 residues. DNA of the CDR3: TGCGCCAGCAGCTTCGGGACGGGTCAAGAGACCCAGTACTTC. It codes for CASSFGTGQETQYF. The full variable domain, completed using reference TRBV5-1 and TRBJ2-5, is KAGVTQTPRYLIKTRGQQVTLSCSPISGHRSVSWYQQTPGQGLQFLFEYFSETQRNKGNFPGRFSGRQFSNSRSEMNVSTLELGDSALYLCASSFGTGQETQYFGPGTRLLVL.

The chain couples TRBV5-1 to TRBJ2-3; no clear D gene. CDR1 and CDR2 (germline): SGHRS, YFSETQ. The length of the CDR3 is 16 residues. V dropped 2 bases and J dropped 0 bases, with 13 bases sitting between them. CDR3 DNA: TGCGCCAGCAGCTTCCGCATACAACCTAGCACAGATACGCAGTATTTT. It is translated as CASSFRIQPSTDTQYF.

This sequence joins TRBV5-1 and TRBJ1-1; 8 bases align to TRBD1. J gave up 3 bases and V 4 bases, and 5 bases lay outside the gene matches. The V gene's germline CDR1 is SGHRS and CDR2 YFSETQ. The CDR3 covers 14 residues. The DNA for the CDR3 is TGCGCCAGCAGCCAGGGGGCTAGGGACACTGAAGCTTTCTTT. Translation: CASSQGARDTEAFF.

CDR3 residues: CASSPRNHRGDQPQHF. In DNA, the CDR3 is TGCGCCAGCAGCCCTCGGAACCACAGGGGCGATCAGCCCCAGCATTTT. This rearrangement joins TRBV4-1 to TRBJ1-5; 7 bases map to TRBD1. Germline CDR1 and CDR2: MGHRA and YSYEKL. This CDR3 spans 16 amino acids. Unmatched junction bases numbered 11, after V lost 4 bases and J lost 5 bases.

V is TRBV30 and J is TRBJ1-5; TRBD1 agrees at 9 bases. The CDR3 is 16 residues long. The germline V gene has CDR1 GTSNPN and CDR2 SVGIG (reference sequence). J gave up 5 bases and V 2 bases, and 10 bases lay outside the gene matches. In DNA form, the CDR3 reads TGTGCCTGGAGTCATAGGGGACAGGGTCGCGATCAGCCCCAGCATTTT. Encoded protein: CAWSHRGQGRDQPQHF.

This chain connects TRBV6-4 to TRBJ1-6; D is perhaps TRBD1 (5 bases). Deletions cut 10 bases from V and 9 bases from J, with 10 bases between. Per the germline V gene, CDR1 is MRHNA and CDR2 is SNTAGT. This CDR3 comprises 11 residues. The CDR3 DNA reads as TGTGCCACCGCGGGGGTTTCACCCCTCCACTTT. The encoded protein is CATAGVSPLHF.

The chain uses TRBV9 and TRBJ1-1; TRBD1 matches 7 bases. The CDR3 covers 17 residues. The V gene end was trimmed by 0 bases and the J gene end by 5 bases; junction bases not matched to a gene: 13. Germline V gene data show CDR1 as SGDLS and CDR2 as YYNGEE. CDR3: CASSVAGGALGRTEAFF. The CDR3 nucleotides are TGTGCCAGCAGCGTAGCAGGGGGAGCCTTGGGGAGAACTGAAGCTTTCTTT. The full variable domain, in which reference TRBV9 and TRBJ1-1 provide the parts outside the CDR3, is DSGVTQTPKHLITATGQRVTLRCSPRSGDLSVYWYQQSLDQGLQFLIQYYNGEERAKGNILERFSAQQFPDLHSELNLSSLELGDSALYFCASSVAGGALGRTEAFFGQGTRLTVV.

V usage is TRBV29-1 and J usage is TRBJ2-5; 7 bases align to TRBD2. The CDR3 has 12 residues. V was clipped by 6 bases and J by 4 bases; unmatched bases: 5. The germline V gene encodes CDR1 SQVTM and CDR2 ANQGSEA. CDR3 loop: CSVGLEGETQYF. As DNA, the CDR3 is TGCAGCGTCGGACTAGAAGGAGAGACCCAGTACTTC.

On this clone itself: In the same sample, other DNA sequences code for this CDR3. The chain couples TRBV28 to TRBJ1-5, with 7 bases fitting TRBD1. Per the germline V gene, CDR1 is MDHEN and CDR2 is SYDVKM. The CDR3 is 14 amino acids. Trimming cost V 4 bases and J 5 bases; bases outside gene matches: 5. The CDR3 protein is CASSSRDSYQPQHF. The CDR3 coding sequence is TGTGCCAGCAGTTCCCGGGACAGCTATCAGCCCCAGCATTTT.

This chain connects TRBV28 to TRBJ1-5; no definite D call. Germline V gene lookup returns CDR1 MDHEN and CDR2 SYDVKM. The CDR3 totals 13 residues. The ends were cut back, 2 bases at V and 1 base at J, with 3 bases in the middle. CDR3 DNA: TGTGCCAGCAGTTTACCCAGCAATCAGCCCCAGCATTTT. Translating gives CASSLPSNQPQHF. The variable domain in full, completed from reference TRBV28 and TRBJ1-5, reads DVKVTQSSRYLVKRTGEKVFLECVQDMDHENMFWYRQDPGLGLRLIYFSYDVKMKEKGDIPEGYSVSREKKERFSLILESASTNQTSMYLCASSLPSNQPQHFGDGTRLSIL.

J is TRBJ2-3 and V is TRBV7-2, with 9 bases aligning to TRBD2. The CDR3 is 17 amino acids. After removal of 1 base from V and 0 bases from J, the junction contained 5 bases not matched to a gene. Germline assignment: CDR1 SGHTA and CDR2 FQGNSA. The CDR3 loop reads CASSLVGLALSTDTQYF. The CDR3 coding sequence is TGTGCCAGCAGCTTAGTGGGACTAGCCCTTAGCACAGATACGCAGTATTTT.

The V and J genes are TRBV28 and TRBJ2-7; TRBD1 is a possible D gene (6 bases). Germline V gene data show CDR1 as MDHEN and CDR2 as SYDVKM. The length of the CDR3 is 13 residues. Trimming took off 6 bases at V and 1 base at J, with 10 bases between the two ends. The chain's CDR3 is CASRRQDSYEQYF. CDR3 bases: TGTGCCAGCAGGCGACAGGATTCCTACGAGCAGTACTTC.

This clone was picked up one time. The gene calls are TRBV27 and TRBJ2-7; 8 bases are shared with TRBD1. The V and J ends lost 8 bases and 3 bases, in that order; junction bases with no gene match: 0. The germline V gene has CDR1 MNHEY and CDR2 SMNVEV (reference sequence). This CDR3 is 11 amino acids long. The CDR3 DNA reads as TGTGCCAGCGGACAGGGCTACGAGCAGTACTTC. Amino acids: CASGQGYEQYF.

The rearrangement joins TRBV2 to TRBJ1-2, with TRBD1 matching 8 bases. This CDR3 has 13 residues. Germline V gene data show CDR1 as SNHLY and CDR2 as FYNNEI. Trimming took 4 bases from V and 6 from J; bases not matched to a gene: 4. DNA of the CDR3: TGTGCCAGCAGTGGGGACAGGTCGCATGGCTACACCTTC. Its translation is CASSGDRSHGYTF.

The V and J genes are TRBV5-1 and TRBJ2-7, with 9 bases aligning to TRBD2. CDR3 length equals 13 residues. In germline, CDR1 is SGHRS, CDR2 YFSETQ. Trimming took 0 bases from V and 12 from J; bases not matched to a gene: 7. CDR3 nucleotide sequence: TGCGCCAGCAGCTTGGATTCTAGCGGGGTTTTGTACTTC. It translates to CASSLDSSGVLYF.

The V and J genes are TRBV28 and TRBJ1-2; D call uncertain. Per the germline V gene, CDR1 is MDHEN and CDR2 is SYDVKM. V was shortened by 3 bases and J by 1 base, with 12 bases between the two germline ends. This CDR3 is built from 15 residues. The CDR3 DNA follows: TGTGCCAGCAGTTTCCCCTTTGGAGGTAACTATGGCTACACCTTC. Protein sequence: CASSFPFGGNYGYTF.